This T cell receptor (beta chain) comes out of a study of Graves' ophthalmopathy and Graves' hyperthyroidism. Amplification of TCR beta CDR3 regions used RNA transcripts. The library came from an HTBI-primed first-round RT-PCR and a second-round multiplex PCR. TCRdb called the multiplex PCR reads again in MiXCR, with one record for every CDR3 protein. The sample includes fewer than 600,000 distinct CDR3 sequences, 13% to 15% of them seen just once. This clonotype was picked up many times. Its antigen is not identified. Overall study findings and caveats: Blood also harbored most expanded thyroid clonotypes above 0.001 frequency.

Unmatched junction bases numbered 9, after V lost 5 bases and J lost 2 bases. This CDR3 contains 16 residues. The germline V gene encodes CDR1 LNHNV and CDR2 YYDKDF (reference sequence). Input material: blood. The rearrangement links TRBV15 to TRBJ2-7, with TRBD1 matching 10 bases. The clonotype was recovered from a woman in her thirties with Graves' ophthalmopathy. CDR3 in DNA: TGTGCCACCAGCGGGGGGATGGGACAGGGGACCTACGAGCAGTACTTC. It specifies CATSGGMGQGTYEQYF. The full variable domain, in which reference TRBV15 and TRBJ2-7 provide the parts outside the CDR3, is DAMVIQNPRYQVTQFGKPVTLSCSQTLNHNVMYWYQQKSSQAPKLLFHYYDKDFNNEADTPDNFQSRRPNTSFCFLDIRSPGLGDTAMYLCATSGGMGQGTYEQYFGPGTRLTVT.